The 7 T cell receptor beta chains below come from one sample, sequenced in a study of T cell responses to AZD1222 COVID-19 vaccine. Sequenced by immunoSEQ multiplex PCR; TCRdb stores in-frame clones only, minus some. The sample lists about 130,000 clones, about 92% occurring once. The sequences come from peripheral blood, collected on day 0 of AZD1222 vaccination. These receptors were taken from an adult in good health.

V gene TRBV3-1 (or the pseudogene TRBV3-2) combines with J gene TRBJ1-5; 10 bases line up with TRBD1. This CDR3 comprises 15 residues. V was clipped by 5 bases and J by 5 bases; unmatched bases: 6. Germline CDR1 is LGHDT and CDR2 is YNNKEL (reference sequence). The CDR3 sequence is CASSTGQGSYQPQHF. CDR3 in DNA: TGTGCCAGCAGCACGGGACAGGGGAGTTATCAGCCCCAGCATTTT.

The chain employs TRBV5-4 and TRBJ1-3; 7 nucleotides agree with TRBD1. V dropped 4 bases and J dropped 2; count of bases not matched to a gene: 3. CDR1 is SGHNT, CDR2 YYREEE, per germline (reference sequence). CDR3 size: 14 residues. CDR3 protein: CASSVGQPGNTIYF. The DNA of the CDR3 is TGTGCCAGCAGCGTGGGACAGCCTGGAAACACCATATATTTT.

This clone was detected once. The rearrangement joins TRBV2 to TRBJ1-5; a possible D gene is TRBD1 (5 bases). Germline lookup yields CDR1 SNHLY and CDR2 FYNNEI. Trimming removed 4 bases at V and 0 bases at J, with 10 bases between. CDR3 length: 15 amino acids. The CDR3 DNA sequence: TGTGCCAGCAGTGGACAGTCCTCTAGCAATCAGCCCCAGCATTTT. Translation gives CASSGQSSSNQPQHF.

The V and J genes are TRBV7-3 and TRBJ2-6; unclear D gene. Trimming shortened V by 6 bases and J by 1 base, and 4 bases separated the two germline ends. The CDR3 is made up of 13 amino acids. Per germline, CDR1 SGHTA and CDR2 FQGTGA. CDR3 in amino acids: CASRDSGANVLTF. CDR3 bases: TGTGCCAGCAGGGATTCTGGGGCCAACGTCCTGACTTTC.

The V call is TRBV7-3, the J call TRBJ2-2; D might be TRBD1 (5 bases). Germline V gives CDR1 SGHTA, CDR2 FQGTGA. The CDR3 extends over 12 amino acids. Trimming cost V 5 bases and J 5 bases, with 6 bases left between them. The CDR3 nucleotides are TGTGCCAGCAGCCCAGGGACCGGGGAGCTGTTTTTT. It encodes CASSPGTGELFF. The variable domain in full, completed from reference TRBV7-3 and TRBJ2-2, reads GAGVSQTPSNKVTEKGKYVELRCDPISGHTALYWYRQSLGQGPEFLIYFQGTGAADDSGLPNDRFFAVRPEGSVSTLKIQRTERGDSAVYLCASSPGTGELFFGEGSRLTVL.

The CDR3 region is CASSTRGSSYNSPLHF. CDR3 nucleotide sequence: TGTGCCAGCAGTACCAGGGGGTCCTCCTATAATTCACCCCTCCACTTT. The rearrangement links TRBV27 to TRBJ1-6; TRBD1 matches at 7 bases. After removal of 5 bases from V and 0 bases from J, the junction contained 4 bases not matched to a gene. The CDR3 contains 16 residues. Germline values: CDR1 MNHEY, CDR2 SMNVEV (reference sequence).

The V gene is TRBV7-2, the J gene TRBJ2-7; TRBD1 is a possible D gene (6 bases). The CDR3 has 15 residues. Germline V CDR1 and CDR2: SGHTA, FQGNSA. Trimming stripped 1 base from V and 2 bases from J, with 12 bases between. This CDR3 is CASSLEWDIAYEQYF. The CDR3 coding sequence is TGTGCCAGCAGCTTAGAATGGGACATAGCCTACGAGCAGTACTTC.